This TCR beta chain was profiled in a study of T cells after yellow fever vaccination. As for the study in general: SMART-Seq v4 Ultra Low Input prepared libraries from low-cell fractions. Overall study results and limits: Of the clonotypes, a small share occurred in both CD4 and CD8 compartments. Clones from primary vaccination mostly reappeared after the booster (96% CD4, approximately 86% CD8).

Trimming pared 5 bases from V and 2 bases from J, leaving 13 bases between. The CDR3 totals 14 residues. In germline, CDR1 is SGHVS, CDR2 FQNEAQ. A universal primer site and UMIs were added as TCR cDNA was made by 5'RACE template switching. TCRdb fed the 5' RACE reads into MiXCR, producing one record per CDR3 protein. Of over 70,000 distinct CDR3 sequences listed, around 7% are singletons. As to this clonotype: Its antigen remains unknown.

The sequencing used CD8+ T cells sorted from PBMCs, collected on the day of the yellow fever booster vaccination. The V call is TRBV7-8, the J call TRBJ2-7; either TRBD1 or TRBD2 may fit D (5 bases each). This receptor was obtained from a man aged 25-40 years who received the YFV17D yellow fever vaccine. CDR3 amino acids: CASSLGADTYEQYF. Here the CDR3 DNA reads TGTGCCAGCAGCCTCGGGGCTGATACCTACGAGCAGTACTTC.